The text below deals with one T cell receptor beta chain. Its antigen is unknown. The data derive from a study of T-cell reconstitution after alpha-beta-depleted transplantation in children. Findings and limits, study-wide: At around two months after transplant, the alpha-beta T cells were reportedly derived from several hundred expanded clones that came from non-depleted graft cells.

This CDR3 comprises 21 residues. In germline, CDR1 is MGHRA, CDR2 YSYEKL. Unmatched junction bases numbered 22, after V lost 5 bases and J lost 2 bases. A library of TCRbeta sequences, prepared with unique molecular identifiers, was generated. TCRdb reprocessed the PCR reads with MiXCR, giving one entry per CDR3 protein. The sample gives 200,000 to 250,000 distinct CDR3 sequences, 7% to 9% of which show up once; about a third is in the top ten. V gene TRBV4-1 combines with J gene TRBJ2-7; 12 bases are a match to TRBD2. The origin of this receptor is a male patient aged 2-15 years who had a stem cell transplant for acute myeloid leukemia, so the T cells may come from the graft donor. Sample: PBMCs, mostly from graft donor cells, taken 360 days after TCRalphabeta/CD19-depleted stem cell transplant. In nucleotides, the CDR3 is TGCGCCAGCAGCTCCGGGCGAGCAGGGGGCCTTTCTAGCGGGAGGGCCTACGAGCAGTACTTC. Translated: CASSSGRAGGLSSGRAYEQYF.